This T cell receptor (beta chain) was recorded in a study of blood T cells in healthy people across ages. Study-wide points: Among T cells, TCR beta diversity per million cells dropped roughly linearly as age rose.

A second PCR of about 7 to 12 cycles used a sample-barcoded 5' primer and a J-beta primer mix. TCRdb re-called the 5' RACE reads with MiXCR, one entry per CDR3 protein. Of 750,000 to 950,000 distinct CDR3 sequences in the sample, 53% were seen once. CDR1 and CDR2 from the germline V gene are MDHEN and SYDVKM. Trimming cost V 5 bases and J 6 bases, with 17 bases left between them. This CDR3 has 15 amino acids. The count of this clonotype is one. Its cognate antigen is unknown. The sample consisted of blood. This clonotype originated in a man older than 75 in good health. J is TRBJ2-1 and V is TRBV28, with D unresolved. CDR3 in amino acids: CASSTVPFDRNEQFF. Written as DNA, the CDR3 is TGTGCCAGCAGTACCGTTCCGTTCGATCGCAATGAGCAGTTCTTC. Together with reference TRBV28 and TRBJ2-1, the CDR3 gives the full variable domain: DVKVTQSSRYLVKRTGEKVFLECVQDMDHENMFWYRQDPGLGLRLIYFSYDVKMKEKGDIPEGYSVSREKKERFSLILESASTNQTSMYLCASSTVPFDRNEQFFGPGTRLTVL.